Following are 5 T cell receptor beta chains from one sample sequenced in a study of spatial heterogeneity in lung cancer. Indicated time point: sample taken at primary tumor resection. Each CDR3 protein gets one entry after TCRdb re-called the 5' RACE reads with MiXCR. The table has about 21,000 distinct CDR3 sequences, under 5.5% seen once. The sample consisted of PBMCs, taken at surgery. The receptors here all came from a male donor with early-stage non-small cell lung cancer.

Notes on this clonotype: This clone may be a read error of a much larger clone one base away. The chain joins TRBV7-9 to TRBJ2-3, with D possibly TRBD1 on 5 matching bases. Germline V lookup: CDR1 SEHNR, CDR2 FQNEAQ (reference sequence). This CDR3 has 16 residues. V shed 1 base and J shed 4 bases, with 15 bases lying between them. DNA of the CDR3: TGTGCCAGCAGCTTAGTTGGGATAGGGGCAGCAGATACGCAGTATTTT. Amino acids: CASSLVGIGAADTQYF. The full variable domain, rest sourced from reference TRBV7-9 and TRBJ2-3, is DTGVSQNPRHKITKRGQNVTFRCDPISEHNRLYWYRQTLGQGPEFLTYFQNEAQLEKSRLLSDRFSAERPKGSFSTLEIQRTEQGDSAMYLCASSLVGIGAADTQYFGPGTRLTVL.

This clonotype was detected ten times or more. The chain couples TRBV28 to TRBJ1-5; maybe TRBD1 (5 bases). Trimming removed 6 bases from V and 0 bases from J, with 18 bases in between. The CDR3 extends over 17 amino acids. Germline CDR1 and CDR2: MDHEN and SYDVKM. Here the CDR3 DNA reads TGTGCCAGCAGGGGGGGTAAGGTCCGGTCTAGCAATCAGCCCCAGCATTTT. This sequence encodes CASRGGKVRSSNQPQHF.

The table lists this clonotype with many counts. The rearrangement links TRBV5-6 to TRBJ2-7, with 7 nucleotides matching TRBD1. The CDR3 extends over 14 amino acids. Germline V CDR1 and CDR2: SGHDT, YYEEEE. The V gene end was trimmed by 4 bases and the J gene end by 2 bases; junction bases not matched to a gene: 6. DNA of the CDR3: TGTGCCAGCAGCCCGGAGACAGGGACCTACGAGCAGTACTTC. Residues: CASSPETGTYEQYF. The variable domain in full, with the rest retrieved from reference TRBV5-6 and TRBJ2-7, is DAGVTQSPTHLIKTRGQQVTLRCSPKSGHDTVSWYQQALGQGPQFIFQYYEEEERQRGNFPDRFSGHQFPNYSSELNVNALLLGDSALYLCASSPETGTYEQYFGPGTRLTVT.

This clonotype was detected many times. The genes are TRBV7-2 and TRBJ2-2; D uncertain. The V end was cut by 2 bases, the J end by 7 bases, with 8 bases between. This CDR3 comprises 13 residues. Germline V gene data show CDR1 as SGHTA and CDR2 as FQGNSA. CDR3 nucleotides: TGTGCCAGCAGCTTAAATGGTTTCGGGGAGCTGTTTTTT. Translating it yields CASSLNGFGELFF.

Many counts were recorded for this clonotype. The rearrangement joins TRBV20-1 to TRBJ2-2, with 12 bases matching TRBD2. Germline V CDR1 and CDR2: DFQATT, SNEGSKA (reference sequence). V was clipped by 6 bases and J by 0 bases; unmatched bases: 2. This CDR3 contains 15 residues. The CDR3 reads CSAGTSGPNTGELFF. The CDR3 bases are TGCAGTGCCGGGACTAGCGGGCCGAACACCGGGGAGCTGTTTTTT.